This TCR beta chain was sequenced in a study of blood T cell repertoires in COVID-19. In the study overall: The United States, Italy and Spain were the sources of the acute and convalescent COVID-19 samples. Sources were T cells, B-cell-depleted T cells, or PBMCs; the material itself was cDNA or gDNA.

Repertoires were generated with immunoSEQ multiplex PCR, while TCRdb's copy carries only in-frame clones and drops some. Here the sample spans approximately 140,000 clones, about 90% being singletons. Between the trimmed V and J ends, which lost 4 bases and 2 bases, there was a span of 8 bases. This CDR3 region has 13 residues. Germline V CDR1 and CDR2: SGHDN, FVKESK. The clonotype was recovered from a woman aged 60 to 75 with active or convalescent COVID-19. The sequenced sample consisted of peripheral blood. The V and J genes are TRBV14 and TRBJ1-1; tentative D call: TRBD1 (6 bases). CDR3 protein: CASSLQGNTEAFF. CDR3 nucleotide sequence: TGTGCCAGCAGCCTACAGGGAAACACTGAAGCTTTCTTT.